This entry features one T cell receptor beta chain sequence. What it binds is unknown. These data originate in a study of post-analysis software for immune sequencing data. Whole-study context: Both relapsing-remitting and secondary progressive multiple sclerosis featured among the disease courses, as did progressive-relapsing multiple sclerosis.

Study-level points and caveats: Patients carried five TRBV segments more frequently than controls did, and TRBV5-6, TRBV5-1 and TRBV20-1 were among them. Normalized Chao1 diversity was significantly reduced in patients versus controls.

V lost 4 bases to trimming and J lost 3 bases; unmatched junction nucleotides: 9. The CDR3 covers 16 residues. CDR1 and CDR2 from the germline V gene are MNHEY and SMNVEV (reference sequence). Presence of unique molecular identifiers characterized the TCR beta cDNA libraries. TCRdb used MiXCR to reprocess the PCR reads, holding one entry per CDR3 protein. This repertoire shows roughly 580,000 distinct CDR3 sequences, 44% found once; its top ten account for roughly 1.8%. This TCR derives from a girl aged 10-17 years with multiple sclerosis. This sequence joins TRBV27 and TRBJ1-1; 9 positions match TRBD1. Sequenced sample: blood. CDR3 region: CASSSYYRDRDTEAFF. The CDR3 DNA reads TGTGCCAGCAGTTCATACTACCGGGACAGGGACACTGAAGCTTTCTTT.